Sequencing of this T cell receptor (beta chain) was carried out in a study of tumor and adjacent non-tumor tissue in lung cancer. TCRbeta libraries were built with three rounds of nested PCR, modified from ARM-PCR. Each CDR3 protein is one row after TCRdb ran MiXCR on the multiplex PCR reads. The data show around 120,000 distinct CDR3 sequences, 66% seen once. The CDR3 has 19 amino acids. After removal of 6 bases from V and 0 bases from J, the junction contained 13 bases not matched to a gene. This sample's RNA came from whole unsorted tissue. A few counts support this clonotype. The target antigen is unknown. General observations from the study: In normal lung, the top 100 clones were significantly more dominant than in tumor.

J is TRBJ2-6 and V is TRBV12-3 or TRBV12-4; 8 nucleotides match TRBD1. The source material was lung tumor tissue. This TCR was recovered from a man aged 25 to 45 with non-small cell lung cancer. Here the CDR3 DNA reads TGTGCCAGCAGAGCCTGGGGCGGACAGGGTCCCTCTGGGGCCAACGTCCTGACTTTC. Encoded protein: CASRAWGGQGPSGANVLTF.